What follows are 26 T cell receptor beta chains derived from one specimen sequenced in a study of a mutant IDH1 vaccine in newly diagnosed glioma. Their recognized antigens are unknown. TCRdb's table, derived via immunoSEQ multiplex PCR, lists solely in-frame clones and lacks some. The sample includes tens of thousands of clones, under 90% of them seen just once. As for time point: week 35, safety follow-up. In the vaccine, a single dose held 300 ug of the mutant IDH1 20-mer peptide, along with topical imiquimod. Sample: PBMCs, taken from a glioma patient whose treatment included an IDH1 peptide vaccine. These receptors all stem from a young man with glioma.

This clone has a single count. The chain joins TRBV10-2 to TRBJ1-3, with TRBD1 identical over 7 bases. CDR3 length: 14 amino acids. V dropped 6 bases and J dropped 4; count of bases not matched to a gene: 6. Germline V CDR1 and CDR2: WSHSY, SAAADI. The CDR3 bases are TGCGCCAGCAGCCCACAGGGGACCGGAAACACCATATATTTT. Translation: CASSPQGTGNTIYF.

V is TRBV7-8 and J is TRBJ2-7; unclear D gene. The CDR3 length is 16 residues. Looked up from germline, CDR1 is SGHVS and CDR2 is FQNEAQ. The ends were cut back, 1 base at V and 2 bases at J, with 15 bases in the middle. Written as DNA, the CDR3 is TGTGCCAGCAGCTTAGAATTAGGCGGCGGTGCCTACGAGCAGTACTTC. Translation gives CASSLELGGGAYEQYF.

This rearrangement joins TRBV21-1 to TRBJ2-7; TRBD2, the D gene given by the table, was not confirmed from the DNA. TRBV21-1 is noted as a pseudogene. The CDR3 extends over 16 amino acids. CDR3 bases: TGTGCCAGCAGCAAAGTAAGTAGCGGGGAGCACCACGAGCAGTACTTC. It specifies CASSKVSSGEHHEQYF.

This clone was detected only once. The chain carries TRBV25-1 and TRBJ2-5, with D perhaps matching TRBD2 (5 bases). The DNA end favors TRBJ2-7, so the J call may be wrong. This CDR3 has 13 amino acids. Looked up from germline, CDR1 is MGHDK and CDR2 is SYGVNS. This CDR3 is CASSEFGAYEQYF. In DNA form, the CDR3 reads TGTGCCAGCAGTGAATTCGGGGCCTACGAGCAGTACTTC.

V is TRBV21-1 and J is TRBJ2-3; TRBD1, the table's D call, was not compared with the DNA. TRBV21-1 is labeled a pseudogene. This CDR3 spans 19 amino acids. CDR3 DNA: TGTGCCAGCAGCAATTTAGGGGGCGAACCTTTTTCTAGCACAGATACGCAGTATTTT. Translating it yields CASSNLGGEPFSSTDTQYF.

The CDR3 coding sequence is TGTGCCAGCAGCCAAGATCTGGGAGAGGGCTCCTACGAGCAGTACTTC. Protein sequence: CASSQDLGEGSYEQYF. The V call is TRBV14, the J call TRBJ2-7; a possible D gene is TRBD2 (5 bases). This CDR3 region has 16 residues. Per the germline V gene, CDR1 is SGHDN and CDR2 is FVKESK. Deletions cut 0 bases from V and 0 bases from J, with 12 bases between.

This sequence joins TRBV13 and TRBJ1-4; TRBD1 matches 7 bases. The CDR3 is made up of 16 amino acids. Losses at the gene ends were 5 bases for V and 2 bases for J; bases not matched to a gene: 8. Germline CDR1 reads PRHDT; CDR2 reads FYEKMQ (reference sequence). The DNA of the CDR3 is TGTGCCAGCAGCCCCCGGAGGGGGCAGACTAATGAAAAACTGTTTTTT. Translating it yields CASSPRRGQTNEKLFF.

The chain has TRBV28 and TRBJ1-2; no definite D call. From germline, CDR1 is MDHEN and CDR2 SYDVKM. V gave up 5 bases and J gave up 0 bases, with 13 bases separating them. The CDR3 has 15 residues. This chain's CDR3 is CASSHASRPNYGYTF. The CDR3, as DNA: TGTGCCAGCAGTCACGCCTCCCGTCCTAACTATGGCTACACCTTC.

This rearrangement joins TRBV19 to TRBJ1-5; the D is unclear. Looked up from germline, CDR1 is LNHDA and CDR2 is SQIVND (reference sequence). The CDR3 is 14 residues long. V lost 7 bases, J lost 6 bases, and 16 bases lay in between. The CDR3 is CASTPRERRQPQHF. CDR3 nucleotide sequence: TGTGCCAGTACCCCCCGAGAACGGCGTCAGCCCCAGCATTTT.

For the CDR3, the DNA is TGTGCCAGCAGACAGGGGGGAAACTATGGCTACACCTTC. It translates to CASRQGGNYGYTF. The chain has TRBV6-1 and TRBJ1-2; 8 bases align to TRBD1. The CDR3 totals 13 residues. V lost 6 bases, J lost 2 bases, and 2 bases stayed unmatched. CDR1 and CDR2 from the germline V gene are MNHNS and SASEGT.

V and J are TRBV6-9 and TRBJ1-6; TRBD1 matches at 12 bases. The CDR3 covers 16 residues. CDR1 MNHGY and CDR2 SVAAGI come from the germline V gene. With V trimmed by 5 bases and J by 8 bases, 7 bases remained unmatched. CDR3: CASSTGTGGPYSPLHF. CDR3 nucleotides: TGTGCCAGCAGTACCGGGACAGGGGGCCCCTATTCACCCCTCCACTTT.

The CDR3 DNA reads TGTGCCAGCACCCTAGGGGACAGGTCGTACTACGAGCAGTACTTC. Translated: CASTLGDRSYYEQYF. V gene TRBV5-8 combines with J gene TRBJ2-7, with 8 bases matching TRBD1. V lost 6 bases, J lost 3 bases, and 11 bases stayed unmatched. The CDR3 is 15 residues long. Germline CDR1 is SGHTS and CDR2 is YDEGEE. Using reference TRBV5-8 and TRBJ2-7 for the parts outside the CDR3, the full variable domain is EAGVTQSPTHLIKTRGQQATLRCSPISGHTSVYWYQQALGLGLQFLLWYDEGEERNRGNFPPRFSGRQFPNYSSELNVNALELEDSALYLCASTLGDRSYYEQYFGPGTRLTVT.

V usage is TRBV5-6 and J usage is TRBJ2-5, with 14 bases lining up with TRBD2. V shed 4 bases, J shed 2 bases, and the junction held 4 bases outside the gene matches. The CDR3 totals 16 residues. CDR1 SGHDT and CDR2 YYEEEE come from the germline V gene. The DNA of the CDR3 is TGTGCCAGCAGCGCCTGGACTAGCGGGGGGCAAGAGACCCAGTACTTC. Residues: CASSAWTSGGQETQYF.

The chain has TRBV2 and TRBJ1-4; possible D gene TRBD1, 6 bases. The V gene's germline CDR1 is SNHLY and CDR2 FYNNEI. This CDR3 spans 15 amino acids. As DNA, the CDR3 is TGTGGGACCGGGACAAACCTTGCAACTAATGAAAAACTGTTTTTT. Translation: CGTGTNLATNEKLFF.

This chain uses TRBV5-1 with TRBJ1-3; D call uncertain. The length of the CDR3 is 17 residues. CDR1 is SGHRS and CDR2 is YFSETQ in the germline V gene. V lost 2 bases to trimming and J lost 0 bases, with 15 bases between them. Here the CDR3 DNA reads TGCGCCAGCAGCTTTGGAGATTACATGAGCTCTGGAAACACCATATATTTT. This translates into CASSFGDYMSSGNTIYF.

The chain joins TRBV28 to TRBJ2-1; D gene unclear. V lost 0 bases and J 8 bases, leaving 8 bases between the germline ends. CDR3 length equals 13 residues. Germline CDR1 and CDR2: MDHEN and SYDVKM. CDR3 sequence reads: CASSLWSVDEQFF. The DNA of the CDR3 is TGTGCCAGCAGTTTATGGTCAGTGGATGAGCAGTTCTTC.

CDR3 region: CASSVNYNEQFF. Here the CDR3 DNA reads TGCGCCAGCAGCGTAAACTACAATGAGCAGTTCTTC. V usage is TRBV10-2 and J usage is TRBJ2-1; D call uncertain. The CDR3 runs 12 residues. The V end was cut by 6 bases, the J end by 3 bases, with 6 bases between. Germline V gene data show CDR1 as WSHSY and CDR2 as SAAADI.

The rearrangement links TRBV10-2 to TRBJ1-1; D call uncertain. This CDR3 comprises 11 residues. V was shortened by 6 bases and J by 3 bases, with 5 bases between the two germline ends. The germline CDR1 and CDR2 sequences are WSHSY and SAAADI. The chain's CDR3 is CASRDYTEAFF. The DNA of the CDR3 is TGCGCCAGCAGGGATTACACTGAAGCTTTCTTT.

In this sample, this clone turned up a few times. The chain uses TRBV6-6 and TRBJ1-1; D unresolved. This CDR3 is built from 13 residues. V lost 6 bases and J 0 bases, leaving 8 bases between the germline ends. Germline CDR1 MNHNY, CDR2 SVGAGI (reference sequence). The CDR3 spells CASRGYMNTEAFF. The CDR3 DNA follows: TGTGCCAGCAGAGGTTACATGAACACTGAAGCTTTCTTT.

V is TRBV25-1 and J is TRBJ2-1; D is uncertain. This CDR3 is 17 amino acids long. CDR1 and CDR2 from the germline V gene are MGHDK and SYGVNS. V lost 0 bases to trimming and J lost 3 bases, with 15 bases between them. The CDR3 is CASSEYDGPLFYNEQFF. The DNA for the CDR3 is TGTGCCAGCAGTGAATACGATGGACCGCTTTTCTACAATGAGCAGTTCTTC. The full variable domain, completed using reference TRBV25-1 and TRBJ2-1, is EADIYQTPRYLVIGTGKKITLECSQTMGHDKMYWYQQDPGMELHLIHYSYGVNSTEKGDLSSESTVSRIRTEHFPLTLESARPSHTSQYLCASSEYDGPLFYNEQFFGPGTRLTVL.

As DNA, the CDR3 is TGCGCCAGCAGCCCCGACGGAGGGGGAATCACTGAAGCTTTCTTT. Translated, it gives CASSPDGGGITEAFF. The V and J genes are TRBV4-1 and TRBJ1-1; possible D gene TRBD1, 6 bases. The CDR3 is 15 residues long. Germline assignment: CDR1 MGHRA and CDR2 YSYEKL. Trimming cost V 4 bases and J 4 bases, with 16 bases left between them.

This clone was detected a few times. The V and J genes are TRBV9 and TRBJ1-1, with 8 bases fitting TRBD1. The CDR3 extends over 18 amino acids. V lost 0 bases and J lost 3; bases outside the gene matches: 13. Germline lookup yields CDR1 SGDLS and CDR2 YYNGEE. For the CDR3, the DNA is TGTGCCAGCAGCGTAGAGGAGACAGGGGACGGGGAGGACACTGAAGCTTTCTTT. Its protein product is CASSVEETGDGEDTEAFF. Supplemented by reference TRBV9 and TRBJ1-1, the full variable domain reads DSGVTQTPKHLITATGQRVTLRCSPRSGDLSVYWYQQSLDQGLQFLIQYYNGEERAKGNILERFSAQQFPDLHSELNLSSLELGDSALYFCASSVEETGDGEDTEAFFGQGTRLTVV.

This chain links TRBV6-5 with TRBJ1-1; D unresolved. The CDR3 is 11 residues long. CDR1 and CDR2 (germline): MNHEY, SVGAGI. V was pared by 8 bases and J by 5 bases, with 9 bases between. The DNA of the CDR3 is TGTGCCAGCTCCGGTTTGACTGAAGCTTTCTTT. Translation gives CASSGLTEAFF.

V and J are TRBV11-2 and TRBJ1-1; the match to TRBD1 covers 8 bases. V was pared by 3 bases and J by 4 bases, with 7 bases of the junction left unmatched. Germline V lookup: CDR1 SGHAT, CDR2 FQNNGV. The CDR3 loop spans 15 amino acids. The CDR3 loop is CASSFTGQGFTEAFF. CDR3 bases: TGTGCCAGCAGCTTCACCGGACAGGGTTTCACTGAAGCTTTCTTT.

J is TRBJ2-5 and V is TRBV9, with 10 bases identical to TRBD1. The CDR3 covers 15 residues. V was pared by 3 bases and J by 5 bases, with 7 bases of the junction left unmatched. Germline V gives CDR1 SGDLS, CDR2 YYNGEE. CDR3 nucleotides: TGTGCCAGCAGCGGCGACAGGGGGCGAGGGGAGACCCAGTACTTC. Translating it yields CASSGDRGRGETQYF.

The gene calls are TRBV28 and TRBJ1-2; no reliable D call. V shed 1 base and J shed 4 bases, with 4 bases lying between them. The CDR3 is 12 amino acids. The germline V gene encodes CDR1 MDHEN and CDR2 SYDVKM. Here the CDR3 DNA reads TGTGCCAGCAGTTTATTACCCTATGGCTACACCTTC. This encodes CASSLLPYGYTF.